The text below deals with one TCR beta chain. Antigen: not known. The data derive from a study of CD8 T cells in ankylosing spondylitis. TCRdb re-derived calls from the 5' RACE reads in MiXCR, one entry per CDR3 protein. Of hundreds of thousands of distinct CDR3 sequences in the sample, around a quarter were seen once. Germline V gene data show CDR1 as DFQATT and CDR2 as SNEGSKA (reference sequence). The CDR3 runs 16 residues. The junction had 9 bases not matched to a gene; V was cut back by 2 bases and J by 3 bases. Whole-study results and caveats: There was a TCR beta motif, made of several highly homologous variants, that appeared characteristic of ankylosing spondylitis blood.

This TCR derives from a male donor with ankylosing spondylitis or in good health (not recorded which). The sequencing sample was made of blood, either unsorted or a sorted T cell fraction (not recorded which). V gene TRBV20-1 combines with J gene TRBJ2-1; TRBD2 matches 8 bases. DNA for the CDR3: TGCAGTGCTAGATCAGGAACTAGCGGACGCTACAATGAGCAGTTCTTC. Its protein product is CSARSGTSGRYNEQFF.